This note documents a single T cell receptor beta chain sequence. Its cognate antigen is unknown. This PCR relied on a set of 60 Vbeta primers and 13 Jbeta primers. Some clones are missing from TCRdb's copy, which holds only in-frame ones; the method was immunoSEQ multiplex PCR. The repertoire table contains around 51,000 clones. The data originate from a study of cytomegalovirus exposure and HLA in healthy donors. Study results and caveats: There were several of the most significant clusters that appeared linked to common viral pathogens in a later analysis. Sequencing likely produced, as an artifact, a cluster of highly shared sequence variants. In a later analysis, a genetic analysis reported fewer productive-TCR N-insertions in an Asian-associated ancestry cluster than the cohort average.

V lost 4 bases and J lost 2, with 14 bases in between. In germline, CDR1 is SGDLS, CDR2 YYNGEE. This CDR3 spans 15 amino acids. Material: PBMCs. This chain links TRBV9 with TRBJ2-3, with D tentatively TRBD2 (5 bases). The receptor's source is a woman aged 40 to 55 in good health and CMV-seronegative. As DNA, the CDR3 is TGTGCCAGCAGCTCCCGCGGAGGTTCCACAGATACGCAGTATTTT. Its translation: CASSSRGGSTDTQYF.